This is a list of T cell receptor beta chains from one sample in a study of T cell responses to AZD1222 COVID-19 vaccine. Produced via immunoSEQ multiplex PCR; TCRdb's table is partial and in-frame only. The sample contains 90,000 to 95,000 clones, roughly 90% of which appear only once. Sequencing used peripheral blood, obtained 28 days after the second AZD1222 dose. The receptors originated from an adult who received the AZD1222 COVID-19 vaccine. The CDR3 runs from the conserved cysteine through the conserved F or W. D genes are given only for firm matches. Clone size is given for some rows only: seen once, a few or many times, or a class if the clone is expanded.

v_call	clone_size	d_call	j_call	cdr3_aa	cdr3_nt
TRBV7-2	NA	TRBD2	TRBJ2-3	CASSLAGRGGLNTDTQYF	TGTGCCAGCAGCTTAGCGGGGCGGGGGGGCCTGAATACAGATACGCAGTATTTT
TRBV9	once	NA	TRBJ1-3	CASSVASQNSGNTIYF	TGTGCCAGCAGCGTAGCCTCACAAAACTCTGGAAACACCATATATTTT
TRBV28	NA	NA	TRBJ1-2	CASSLGNFYGYTF	TGTGCCAGCAGTTTAGGTAATTTCTATGGCTACACCTTC
TRBV7-9	NA	TRBD1	TRBJ1-1	CASSVRQGGTEAFF	TGTGCCAGCAGCGTAAGACAGGGAGGCACTGAAGCTTTCTTT
TRBV27	NA	TRBD2	TRBJ2-1	CASSSRLAGGYPEQFF	TGTGCCAGCAGTTCCCGACTAGCGGGAGGGTATCCTGAGCAGTTCTTC
TRBV7-2	NA	NA	TRBJ1-5	CASSLSVSNQPQHF	TGTGCCAGCAGCTTATCGGTTAGCAATCAGCCCCAGCATTTT
TRBV29-1	NA	TRBD1	TRBJ2-1	CSVGQGNEQFF	TGCAGCGTGGGACAGGGTAATGAGCAGTTCTTC
TRBV6-1	NA	NA	TRBJ1-5	CASSAPRLNGNQPQHF	TGTGCCAGCAGTGCACCTCGATTAAACGGCAATCAGCCCCAGCATTTT
TRBV21-1	NA	NA	TRBJ2-1	CASSKVSSGSSYNEQFF	TGTGCCAGCAGCAAAGTGTCTAGCGGTAGCTCCTACAATGAGCAGTTCTTC
TRBV6-5	NA	NA	TRBJ2-7	CASSYGGKYEQYF	TGTGCCAGCAGTTACGGTGGCAAGTACGAGCAGTACTTC
TRBV11-2	NA	NA	TRBJ1-1	CASRDTTNTEAFF	TGTGCCAGCAGGGACACAACGAACACTGAAGCTTTCTTT
TRBV5-6	NA	NA	TRBJ1-1	CASSLSGAGSEF	TGTGCCAGCAGCTTGTCGGGGGCAGGATCCGAATTT
TRBV6-6	NA	TRBD1	TRBJ1-3	CASSISTGSGNTIYF	TGTGCCAGCAGTATCTCGACAGGGTCTGGAAACACCATATATTTT
TRBV19	NA	NA	TRBJ2-1	CASSIDGGGNEQFF	TGTGCCAGTAGTATAGATGGAGGTGGAAATGAGCAGTTCTTC
TRBV29-1	NA	TRBD2	TRBJ2-5	CSVQLASQETQYF	TGCAGCGTCCAACTAGCGAGCCAAGAGACCCAGTACTTC
TRBV5-1	NA	NA	TRBJ1-2	CASSAGPSTNYGYTF	TGCGCCAGCAGCGCGGGACCGAGTACTAACTATGGCTACACCTTC
TRBV5-1	medium-sized	NA	TRBJ2-5	CASSLEHGGQETQYF	TGCGCCAGCAGCTTGGAGCACGGCGGACAAGAGACCCAGTACTTC
TRBV5-8	NA	NA	TRBJ2-1	CASSLQPQLGSYNEQFF	TGTGCCAGCAGCTTACAACCTCAGCTGGGCTCCTACAATGAGCAGTTCTTC
TRBV13	few	NA	TRBJ1-1	CASSLLSLNTEAFF	TGTGCCAGCAGCTTATTGTCCCTGAACACTGAAGCTTTCTTT
TRBV7-8	NA	TRBD2	TRBJ2-1	CASSTGTSGAYNEQFF	TGTGCCAGCAGCACCGGGACTAGCGGAGCCTACAATGAGCAGTTCTTC
TRBV5-1	NA	TRBD2	TRBJ2-5	CASSRDGGSDETQYF	TGCGCCAGCTCCCGGGACGGCGGGAGCGACGAGACCCAGTACTTC
TRBV27	NA	NA	TRBJ1-1	CASSSNPALGEAFF	TGTGCCAGCAGTTCGAACCCGGCCCTGGGTGAAGCTTTCTTT
TRBV5-4	NA	NA	TRBJ2-1	CASSPRENEQFF	TGTGCCAGCAGCCCCAGGGAAAATGAGCAGTTCTTC
TRBV15	once	NA	TRBJ2-4	CATSRSGAKNIQYF	TGTGCCACCAGCAGGTCAGGTGCGAAAAACATTCAGTACTTC
TRBV5-4	NA	NA	TRBJ1-2	CASSLNRANGYTF	TGTGCCAGCAGCTTGAACAGGGCAAACGGCTACACCTTC
TRBV19	NA	NA	TRBJ1-5	CASSIGVFPQQDQPQHF	TGTGCCAGTAGTATAGGAGTTTTCCCGCAACAAGATCAGCCCCAGCATTTT
TRBV18	once	NA	TRBJ2-7	CASSPLGTPYEQYF	TGTGCCAGCTCACCACTTGGGACACCCTACGAGCAGTACTTC